The rows below give T cell receptor beta chains drawn from one sample of a study of long-term antiretroviral therapy in people with HIV. TCRdb keeps only in-frame clones here, not all; method: immunoSEQ multiplex PCR. This sample has tens of thousands of clones, with roughly 83% found just once. The specimen was unsorted PBMCs, collected 1.9 years after starting antiretroviral therapy. The origin of the receptors is a man aged 18 to 30 with HIV. CDR3s include the opening cysteine and the closing phenylalanine or tryptophan. A D gene is named only where the DNA matches it firmly. Not all rows give a size; the values are once, few, many and, for expanded clones, a class.

J	D	V	size	DNA	CDR3
TRBJ1-5	-	TRBV6-1	-	TGTGCCAGCAGTGAAGCCCGGGGCTGGCAGCCCCAGCATTTT	CASSEARGWQPQHF
TRBJ2-5	TRBD1	TRBV7-2	-	TGTGCCAGCAGCTTCCGCAGGGGGCGCTTGGAGACCCAGTACTTC	CASSFRRGRLETQYF
TRBJ2-5	-	TRBV19	-	TGTGCCAGTAGTGCTGGGGAGACCCAGTACTTC	CASSAGETQYF
TRBJ1-4	-	TRBV7-9	once	TGTGCCAGCAGCGATGGACGAGAAAAACTGTTTTTT	CASSDGREKLFF
TRBJ2-1	-	TRBV6-5	-	TGTGCCAGCAGTTACCGCAGACAGAGGAGTGAGCAGTTCTTC	CASSYRRQRSEQFF
TRBJ1-5	TRBD1	TRBV6-5	-	TGTGCCAGCAGTTACTCGAGGGACAGGGATCAGCCCCAGCATTTT	CASSYSRDRDQPQHF
TRBJ1-2	-	TRBV6-5	-	TGTGCCAGCAGCCGGCGAGACTATGGCTACACCTTC	CASSRRDYGYTF
TRBJ1-1	-	TRBV5-5	-	TGTGCCAGCAGCTTGGTAGCTTCAGGGGTGAACACTGAAGCTTTCTTT	CASSLVASGVNTEAFF
TRBJ1-2	TRBD1	TRBV27	-	TGTGCCAGCAGTTTATTTGGGACAGCAGACGGCTACACCTTC	CASSLFGTADGYTF
TRBJ2-2	TRBD1	TRBV7-9	-	TGTGCCAGCAGCCCCCCTAGGACAGGTCCGAACACCGGGGAGCTGTTTTTT	CASSPPRTGPNTGELFF
TRBJ2-7	-	TRBV20-1	-	TGCAGTGCAAAACGGGGGGCCGAGCAGTACTTC	CSAKRGAEQYF
TRBJ1-4	-	TRBV7-9	-	TGTGCCAGCAGTGGGCCAGGGGAGGGCTTTCATGTTAATGAAAAACTGTTTTTT	CASSGPGEGFHVNEKLFF
TRBJ1-3	-	TRBV18	few	TGTGCCAGCTCCCCGGACGGCGTCTCTGGAAACACCATATATTTT	CASSPDGVSGNTIYF
TRBJ1-4	-	TRBV19	-	TGTGCCAGTAGTACACGTCGAGGGACTAATGAAAAACTGTTTTTT	CASSTRRGTNEKLFF
TRBJ1-2	-	TRBV6-4	-	TGTGCCAGCAGTGACATCAGACAGTCTTACTCGATCTACTATGGCTACACCTTC	CASSDIRQSYSIYYGYTF
TRBJ2-5	-	TRBV5-1	-	TGCGCCAGCAGCCCGACAGAAGAGACCCAGTACTTC	CASSPTEETQYF
TRBJ1-5	-	TRBV4-1	-	TGCGCCAGCAGCCAAGACAGAAATCAGCCCCAGCATTTT	CASSQDRNQPQHF
TRBJ1-2	-	TRBV5-3	few	TGTGCCAGAAGCTTGCGGTTAGTGGAAGGTGGCTACACCTTC	CARSLRLVEGGYTF
TRBJ1-6	-	TRBV28	-	TGTGCCAGCAGTTTCCTACACCGGGACCCCACGGGAGGGTCACCCCTCCACTTT	CASSFLHRDPTGGSPLHF
TRBJ1-3	-	TRBV30	-	TGTGCCTGGAGTCCCCTCCCGGATCGAGGAAACACCATATATTTT	CAWSPLPDRGNTIYF
TRBJ1-1	-	TRBV6-5	once	TGTGCCAGCACCAGGGACACAAAATTCACTGAAGCTTTCTTT	CASTRDTKFTEAFF
TRBJ1-1	-	TRBV20-1	-	TGCAGTGCCATGGGGGGAGGGCTAGCTTTCTTT	CSAMGGGLAFF
TRBJ2-6	TRBD1	TRBV7-9	-	TGTGCCAGCAGCTACCGGGACAGCTCTGGGGCCAACGTCCTGACTTTC	CASSYRDSSGANVLTF
TRBJ1-2	TRBD1	TRBV27	-	TGTGCCAGCAGTTTATCTCCCGGGGACAGGGGACCAGTCTATGGCTACACCTTC	CASSLSPGDRGPVYGYTF
TRBJ2-5	-	TRBV19	-	TGTGCCAGTAGTTGGGCGCAGGGAGAGACCCAGTACTTC	CASSWAQGETQYF
TRBJ1-5	-	TRBV28	-	TGTGCCAGCATGGTGGGTTTCCAGCCCCAGCATTTT	CASMVGFQPQHF
TRBJ2-1	-	TRBV5-1	-	TGCGCCAGCAGCCTCATAGGGGGACTCCACAATGAGCAGTTCTTC	CASSLIGGLHNEQFF
TRBJ2-1	TRBD2	TRBV5-1	-	TGCGCCAGCGGACTAGGAAGCTCCTACAATGAGCAGTTCTTC	CASGLGSSYNEQFF
TRBJ1-1	-	TRBV18	-	TGTGCCAGCTCACCTATTAAAGGAGGCAACACTGAAGCTTTCTTT	CASSPIKGGNTEAFF
TRBJ2-7	TRBD1	TRBV6-1	-	TGTGCCAGCAGCGGGGACAGCTACGAGCAGTACTTC	CASSGDSYEQYF
TRBJ1-5	TRBD1	TRBV5-4	-	TGTGCCAGCAGCTTGGACAGGGGGCAGCCCCAGCATTTT	CASSLDRGQPQHF
TRBJ2-2	-	TRBV15	-	TGTGCCACCAGCAGGGCGGGACGGGGAACGGACACCGGGGAGCTGTTTTTT	CATSRAGRGTDTGELFF
TRBJ1-3	-	TRBV5-6	-	TGTGCCAGCAGCTTGACAGGTCCAAACACCATATATTTT	CASSLTGPNTIYF
TRBJ2-1	-	TRBV5-1	-	TGCGCCAGCAGCTCCGGGGGTAGTGGTTTCCGGGAAAGGGACGACAATGAGCAGTTCTTC	CASSSGGSGFRERDDNEQFF
TRBJ1-4	TRBD1	TRBV25-1	-	TGTGCCAGCAGTGAATCTGGGACAGGGGGTAATGAAAAACTGTTTTTT	CASSESGTGGNEKLFF
TRBJ2-1	TRBD1	TRBV5-1	-	TGCGCCAGCAGCGAACAGGGGGGAAAGGGTGAGCAGTTCTTC	CASSEQGGKGEQFF
TRBJ1-6	-	TRBV2	few	TGTGCCAGCAGTGGTGCGCAGTCTGGGACACCCCTCCACTTT	CASSGAQSGTPLHF
TRBJ2-1	-	TRBV10-3	-	TGTGCCACCTCCAATGACACCAATGAGCAGTTCTTC	CATSNDTNEQFF
TRBJ2-7	-	TRBV19	-	TGTGCCAGTAGTAAACCAGGGACTGCCTACGAGCAGTACTTC	CASSKPGTAYEQYF
TRBJ2-3	-	TRBV7-4	-	TGTGCCAGCAGCCGTCTAGCGAAGAGCACAGATACGCAGTATTTT	CASSRLAKSTDTQYF
TRBJ2-2	-	TRBV7-2	-	TGTGCCAGCAGCTCACCCCGCACCACTCACACCGGGGAGCTGTTTTTT	CASSSPRTTHTGELFF
TRBJ1-2	-	TRBV5-4	few	TGTGCCAGCTACGGGATTTCAAACTATGGCTACACCTTC	CASYGISNYGYTF